Below, one TCR beta chain is given with its context. Its target antigen remains unknown. Each CD8+ T cell subset was flow-sorted in triplicate, and approximately 280,000 cells per subset were placed directly into RLT lysis buffer. To exclude memory contaminants, naive CD8+ T cells were stringently defined as CD45RO-CCR7+CD27+CD95-. Peripheral blood mononuclear cells were isolated from buffy coats by standard density gradient centrifugation. Naive CXCR3-negative and CXCR3-positive CD8+ T cells were flow-sorted using a FACSAria III. Total RNA was extracted from sorted cells using an RNeasy Mini Kit. This sample was taken from a study of CXCR3-negative and CXCR3-positive naive CD8 T cells (dated by TCRdb to between 2018 and 2020). Study-wide context: In total, 130 million to 150 million TRB reads were obtained, which works out to roughly 1.5 +/- 0.3 million reads per library. Data from ten to twelve donors, pooled across two independent experiments, went into the diversity and physicochemical repertoire analyses. For the TRBV-TRBJ cluster analysis, the naive subsets came from 5 or 6 donors, while the memory cells came from 3 donors.

The instrument was a NextSeq 550. The Human TCR Profiling Kit (MiLaboratory) was used to prepare UMI-labeled 5' RACE TRB cDNA libraries. cDNA synthesis used the entire amount of extracted RNA, and PCR amplification then used the entire amount of cDNA produced. Libraries were prepared in parallel with an identical number of PCR cycles. Per the authors' processing: About 53,000 +/- 10,000 unique UMI-labeled TRB cDNA molecules per library were extracted with MIGEC and MiXCR, with at least two reads per UMI required. Each library averaged roughly 36,000 +/- 9,600 functional in-frame TRB CDR3 nucleotide clonotypes without stop codons. Diversity metrics, including normalized Shannon-Wiener and Chao1, were computed in VDJtools after downsampling to 5000 UMI-labeled TRB molecules per sample. VDJtools was used to calculate clonotype-size-weighted physicochemical properties of the central five CDR3 residues, namely interaction energy, strength, volume and Kidera factor 4. Each CDR3 protein sequence appears as one entry after TCRdb reprocessed the reads, and no DNA is included. Clone size and V and J calls follow TCRdb, not the original study. This sample's table has entries for around 140,000 distinct CDR3 sequences. In total, the top ten clones hold 0.29% of the sample.

Paper-wide results and their limitations: Compared with CXCR3-negative naive cells, CXCR3-positive naive cells had TRB CDR3s with higher hydrophobicity (lower Kidera factor 4), lower energy, and higher strength and volume indices. Because surface CD5, which has been linked to self-reactivity in mice, was comparable between naive subsets, TCR interaction strength was also inferred from TRB CDR3 physicochemical properties. Comparably high repertoire diversity was found in both naive subsets, whereas much lower repertoire diversity was found in memory CD8+ T cells. TRBV-TRBJ usage was similar between naive CXCR3-negative and CXCR3-positive cells from the same donor, while memory cells showed distinct patterns. Freshly isolated PBMCs were used for most assays because CXCR3 expression partially decreased after cryopreservation.

The CDR3 contains 17 residues, cysteine and phenylalanine counted. DNA for this receptor is not on file. CDR1 and CDR2 were assigned from the germline V gene as SQVTM and ANQGSEA. The chain uses TRBV29-1 and TRBJ2-3; the TCRdb call, TRBD2, lacks DNA for checking. The TCR was taken from a human donor in good health. Some clones in this sample may be carry-over from other donors' samples. Input material: naive CXCR3- CD8+ T cells from blood. Sample cell subset or site, as interpreted from the label and publication: CD45RO-CCR7+CD27+CD95- naive CD8+ T cells lacking CXCR3 (TNR3-). CDR3 protein: CSVGLSSDAFSTDTQYF.